The present entry profiles one T cell receptor (beta chain) with its context. CDR1 and CDR2 (germline): ENHRY, SYGVKD. Trimming removed 0 bases from V and 9 bases from J; junction bases left unmatched: 8. This CDR3 comprises 16 residues. This entry is derived from a study of blood T cell repertoires in COVID-19. As for the study in general: Nucleic acid was either cDNA or gDNA, and it came from T cells, B-cell-depleted T cells, or PBMCs.

In the original processing: Nucleated cell number was recorded as an estimate derived from reference gene primer amplification. TCRdb keeps only in-frame clones here, not all; method: immunoSEQ multiplex PCR. V, J and clone size derive from that table, while D and trimming were established from the DNA sequence. The sample lists 150,000 to 170,000 clones; roughly 84% were seen once. This clonotype was sampled from a woman in her fifties or sixties with COVID-19, enrolled during active disease. This chain links TRBV10-3 with TRBJ2-1; 10 nucleotides align to TRBD2. Sample: peripheral blood. DNA for the CDR3: TGTGCCATCAGTGAGTCCCCTCCTAGCGGGAGTAGTGAGCAGTTCTTC. Encoded protein: CAISESPPSGSSEQFF.